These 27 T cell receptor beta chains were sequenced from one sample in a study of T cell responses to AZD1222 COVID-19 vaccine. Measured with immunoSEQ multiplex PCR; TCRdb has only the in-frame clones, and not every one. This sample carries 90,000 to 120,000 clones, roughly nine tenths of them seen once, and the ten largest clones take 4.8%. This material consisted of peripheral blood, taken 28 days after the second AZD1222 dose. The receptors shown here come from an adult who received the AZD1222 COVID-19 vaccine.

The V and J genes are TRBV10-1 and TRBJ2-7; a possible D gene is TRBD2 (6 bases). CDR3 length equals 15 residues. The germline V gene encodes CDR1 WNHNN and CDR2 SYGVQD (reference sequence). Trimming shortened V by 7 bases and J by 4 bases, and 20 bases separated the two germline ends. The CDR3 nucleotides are TGCGCCAGCAACGCTCGGCGGGGACCGACTTACGAGCAGTACTTC. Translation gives CASNARRGPTYEQYF.

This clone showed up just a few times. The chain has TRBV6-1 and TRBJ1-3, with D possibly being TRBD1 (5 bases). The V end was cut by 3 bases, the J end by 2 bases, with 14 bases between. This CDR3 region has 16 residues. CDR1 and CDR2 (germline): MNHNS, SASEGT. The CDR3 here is CASSDTYRGPGNTIYF. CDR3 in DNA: TGTGCCAGCAGTGATACCTATAGGGGTCCTGGAAACACCATATATTTT.

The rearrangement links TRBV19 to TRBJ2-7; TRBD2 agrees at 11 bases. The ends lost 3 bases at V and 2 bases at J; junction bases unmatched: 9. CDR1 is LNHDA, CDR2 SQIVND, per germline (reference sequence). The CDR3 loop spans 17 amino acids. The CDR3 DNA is TGTGCCAGTAGTATTGGCCGTAGCGGGGGGGAAACCTACGAGCAGTACTTC. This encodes CASSIGRSGGETYEQYF.

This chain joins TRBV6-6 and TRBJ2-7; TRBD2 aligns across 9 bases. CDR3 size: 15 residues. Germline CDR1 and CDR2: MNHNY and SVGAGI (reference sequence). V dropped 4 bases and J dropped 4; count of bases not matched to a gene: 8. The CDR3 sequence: CASSSLGSGGYEQYF. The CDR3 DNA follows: TGTGCCAGCAGTTCCTTGGGTAGCGGGGGTTACGAGCAGTACTTC.

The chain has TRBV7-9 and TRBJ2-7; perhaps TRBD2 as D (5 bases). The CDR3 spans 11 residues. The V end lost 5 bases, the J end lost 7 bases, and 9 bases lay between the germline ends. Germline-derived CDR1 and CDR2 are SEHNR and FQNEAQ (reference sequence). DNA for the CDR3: TGTGCCAGCAGCAGCGGACCGGAGCAGTACTTC. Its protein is CASSSGPEQYF.

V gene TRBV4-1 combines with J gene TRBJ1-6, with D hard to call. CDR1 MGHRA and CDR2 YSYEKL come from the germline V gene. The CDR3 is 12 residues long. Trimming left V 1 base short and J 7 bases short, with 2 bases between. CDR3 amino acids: CASSQANSPLHF. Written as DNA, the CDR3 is TGCGCCAGCAGCCAAGCGAATTCACCCCTCCACTTT.

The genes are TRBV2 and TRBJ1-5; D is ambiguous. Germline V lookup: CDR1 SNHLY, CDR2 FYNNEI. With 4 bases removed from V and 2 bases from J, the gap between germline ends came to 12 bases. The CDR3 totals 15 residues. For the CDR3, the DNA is TGTGCCAGCAGTGCTCGGACTGCAGGCAATCAGCCCCAGCATTTT. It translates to CASSARTAGNQPQHF.

The CDR3 reads CASSLVGDSGYEQYF. The CDR3 DNA reads TGTGCCAGCAGCTTGGTTGGGGACAGTGGCTACGAGCAGTACTTC. V and J are TRBV5-4 and TRBJ2-7, with 7 bases fitting TRBD1. There are 15 residues in the CDR3. Germline-derived CDR1 and CDR2 are SGHNT and YYREEE (reference sequence). V lost 0 bases and J lost 3; bases outside the gene matches: 6.

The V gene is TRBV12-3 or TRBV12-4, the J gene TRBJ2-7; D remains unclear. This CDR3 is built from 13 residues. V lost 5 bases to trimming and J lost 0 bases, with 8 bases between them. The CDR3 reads CASSPGNSYEQYF. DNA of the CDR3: TGTGCCAGCAGTCCTGGTAACTCCTACGAGCAGTACTTC.

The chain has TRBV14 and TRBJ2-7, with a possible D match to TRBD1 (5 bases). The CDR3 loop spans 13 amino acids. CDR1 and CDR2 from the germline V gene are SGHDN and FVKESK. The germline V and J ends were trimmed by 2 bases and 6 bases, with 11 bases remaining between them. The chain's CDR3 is CASSQRQRSEQYF. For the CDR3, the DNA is TGTGCCAGCAGCCAACGACAGAGGAGCGAGCAGTACTTC.

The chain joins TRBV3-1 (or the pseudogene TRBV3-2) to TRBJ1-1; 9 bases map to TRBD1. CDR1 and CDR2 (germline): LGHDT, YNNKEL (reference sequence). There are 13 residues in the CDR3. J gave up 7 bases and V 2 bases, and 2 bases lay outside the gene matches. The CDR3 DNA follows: TGTGCCAGCAGCCAACTGGGACAGGGTGAAGCTTTCTTT. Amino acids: CASSQLGQGEAFF.

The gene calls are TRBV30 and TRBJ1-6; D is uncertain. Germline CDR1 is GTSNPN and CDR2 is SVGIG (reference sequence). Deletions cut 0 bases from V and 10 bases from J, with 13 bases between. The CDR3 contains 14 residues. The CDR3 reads CAWSVGPRGSPLHF. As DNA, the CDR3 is TGTGCCTGGAGTGTAGGACCCAGAGGGTCACCCCTCCACTTT. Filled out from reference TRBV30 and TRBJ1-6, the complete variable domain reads SQTIHQWPATLVQPVGSPLSLECTVEGTSNPNLYWYRQAAGRGLQLLFYSVGIGQISSEVPQNLSASRPQDRQFILSSKKLLLSDSGFYLCAWSVGPRGSPLHFGNGTRLTVT.

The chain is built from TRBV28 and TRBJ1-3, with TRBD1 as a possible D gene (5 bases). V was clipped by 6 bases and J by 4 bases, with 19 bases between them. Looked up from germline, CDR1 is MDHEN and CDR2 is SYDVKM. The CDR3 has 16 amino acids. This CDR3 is CASRTGGTPVGNTIYF. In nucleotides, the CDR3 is TGTGCCAGCAGAACCGGGGGGACCCCTGTGGGAAACACCATATATTTT.

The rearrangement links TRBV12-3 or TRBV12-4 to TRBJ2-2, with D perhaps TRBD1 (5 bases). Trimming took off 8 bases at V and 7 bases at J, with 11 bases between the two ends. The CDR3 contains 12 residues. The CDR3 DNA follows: TGTGCCAGCGATTCAGGGTTCGGGGAGCTGTTTTTT. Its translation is CASDSGFGELFF.

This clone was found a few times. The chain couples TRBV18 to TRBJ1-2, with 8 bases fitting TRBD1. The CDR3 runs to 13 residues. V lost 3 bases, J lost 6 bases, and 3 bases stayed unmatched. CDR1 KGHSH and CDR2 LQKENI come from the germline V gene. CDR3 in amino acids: CASSPGQEDGYTF. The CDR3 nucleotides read TGTGCCAGCTCACCGGGACAGGAGGATGGCTACACCTTC.

The CDR3 DNA reads as TGTGCCAGTACCCCGTCGGGCGCACAATCTAACTATGGCTACACCTTC. Its translation is CASTPSGAQSNYGYTF. The chain uses TRBV28 and TRBJ1-2; D is unclear. Trimming took 9 bases from V and 0 from J, leaving 20 bases between them. This CDR3 contains 16 residues. CDR1 and CDR2 (germline): MDHEN, SYDVKM.

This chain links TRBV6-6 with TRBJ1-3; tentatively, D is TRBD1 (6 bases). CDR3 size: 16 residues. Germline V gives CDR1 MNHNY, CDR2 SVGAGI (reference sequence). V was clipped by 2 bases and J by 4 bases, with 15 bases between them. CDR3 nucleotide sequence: TGTGCCAGCAGTTACACCGCAGGGGTTCCCGGAAACACCATATATTTT. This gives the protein CASSYTAGVPGNTIYF.

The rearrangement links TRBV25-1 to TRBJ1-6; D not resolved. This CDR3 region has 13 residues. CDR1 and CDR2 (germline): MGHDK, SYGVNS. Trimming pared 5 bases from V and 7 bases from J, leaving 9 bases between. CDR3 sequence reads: CASSNIENSPLHF. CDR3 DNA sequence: TGTGCCAGCAGTAACATAGAGAATTCACCCCTCCACTTT.

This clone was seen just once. CDR3 DNA sequence: TGTGCCTGGAGTGTACACGGAGGGGGCGAGCAGTACTTC. It is translated as CAWSVHGGGEQYF. The rearrangement uses TRBV30 and TRBJ2-7, with D perhaps TRBD1 or TRBD2 (6 bases each). The CDR3 runs to 13 residues. V shed 0 bases and J shed 6 bases, with 12 bases lying between them. CDR1 is GTSNPN and CDR2 is SVGIG in the germline V gene (reference sequence). The full variable domain, its missing parts supplied by reference TRBV30 and TRBJ2-7, is SQTIHQWPATLVQPVGSPLSLECTVEGTSNPNLYWYRQAAGRGLQLLFYSVGIGQISSEVPQNLSASRPQDRQFILSSKKLLLSDSGFYLCAWSVHGGGEQYFGPGTRLTVT.

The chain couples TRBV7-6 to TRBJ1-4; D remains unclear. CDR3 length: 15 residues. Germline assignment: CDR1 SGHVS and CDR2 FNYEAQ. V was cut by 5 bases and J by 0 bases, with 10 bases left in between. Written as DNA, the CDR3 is TGTGCCAGCAGCCGTCTTCAGTCAACTAATGAAAAACTGTTTTTT. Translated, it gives CASSRLQSTNEKLFF.

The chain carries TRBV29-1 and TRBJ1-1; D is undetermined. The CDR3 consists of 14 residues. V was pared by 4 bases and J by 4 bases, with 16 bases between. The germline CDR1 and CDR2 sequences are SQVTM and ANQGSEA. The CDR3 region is CSVGLLEGSTEAFF. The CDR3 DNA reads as TGCAGCGTTGGTTTGCTGGAGGGATCCACTGAAGCTTTCTTT.

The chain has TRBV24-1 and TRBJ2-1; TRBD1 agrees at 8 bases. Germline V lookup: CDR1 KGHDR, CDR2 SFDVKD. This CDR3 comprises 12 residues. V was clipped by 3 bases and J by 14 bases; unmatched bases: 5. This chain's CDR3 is CATSDQDRAKFF. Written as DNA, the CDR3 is TGTGCCACCAGTGATCAGGACAGGGCGAAGTTCTTC.

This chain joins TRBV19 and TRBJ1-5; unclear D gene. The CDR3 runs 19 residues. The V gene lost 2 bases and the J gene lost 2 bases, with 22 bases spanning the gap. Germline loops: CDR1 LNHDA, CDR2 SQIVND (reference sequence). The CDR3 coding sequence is TGTGCCAGTAGTATATCTTTGATGGCAGGCTTTAGGGGCAATCAGCCCCAGCATTTT. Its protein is CASSISLMAGFRGNQPQHF.

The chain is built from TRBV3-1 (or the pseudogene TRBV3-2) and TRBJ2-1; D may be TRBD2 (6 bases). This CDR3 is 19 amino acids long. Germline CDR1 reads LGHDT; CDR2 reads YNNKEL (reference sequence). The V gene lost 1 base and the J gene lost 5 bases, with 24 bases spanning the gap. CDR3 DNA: TGTGCCAGCAGCCAAGCCTCCCCATGGACTACCCTCGGCAACAATGAGCAGTTCTTC. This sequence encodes CASSQASPWTTLGNNEQFF.

The CDR3 sequence is CASSLASEDFQPQHF. The CDR3 bases are TGTGCCAGCAGCTTAGCGTCGGAAGATTTTCAGCCCCAGCATTTT. The chain couples TRBV7-2 to TRBJ1-5, with D uncertain. The length of the CDR3 is 15 residues. V dropped 0 bases and J dropped 6 bases, with 12 bases sitting between them. CDR1 and CDR2 (germline): SGHTA, FQGNSA.

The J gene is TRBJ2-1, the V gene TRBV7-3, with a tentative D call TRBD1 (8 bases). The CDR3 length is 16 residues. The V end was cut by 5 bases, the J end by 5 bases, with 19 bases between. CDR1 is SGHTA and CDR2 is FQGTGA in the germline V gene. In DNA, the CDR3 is TGTGCCAGCAGCCCGGGAACAGGGGGGGTTGACAATGAGCAGTTCTTC. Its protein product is CASSPGTGGVDNEQFF.

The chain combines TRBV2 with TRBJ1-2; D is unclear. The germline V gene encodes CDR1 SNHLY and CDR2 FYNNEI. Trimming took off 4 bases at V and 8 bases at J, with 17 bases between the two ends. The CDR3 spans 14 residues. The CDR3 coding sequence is TGTGCCAGCAGTGTTAGAACGGGAGGCGAGGGCTACACCTTC. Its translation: CASSVRTGGEGYTF. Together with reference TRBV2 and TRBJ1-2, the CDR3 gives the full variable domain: EPEVTQTPSHQVTQMGQEVILRCVPISNHLYFYWYRQILGQKVEFLVSFYNNEISEKSEIFDDQFSVERPDGSNFTLKIRSTKLEDSAMYFCASSVRTGGEGYTFGSGTRLTVV.